Shown below are 14 T cell receptor beta chains from a single sample sequenced in a study of blood T cell repertoires in COVID-19. Libraries were prepared by immunoSEQ multiplex PCR; TCRdb keeps only in-frame clonotypes and omits some of them. Of under 150,000 clones in the sample, around nine tenths are singletons; the top ten hold approximately 4%. The material sequenced was peripheral blood. These receptors all come from a woman in her 40s with acute or convalescent COVID-19.

J is TRBJ1-2 and V is TRBV7-3; 11 bases agree with TRBD1. The CDR3 runs to 14 residues. The V segment lost 6 bases and the J segment 2 bases; nucleotides outside the gene matches: 2. Germline V CDR1 and CDR2: SGHTA, FQGTGA. The CDR3 DNA is TGTGCCAGCAGTCGGACAGGGGGCAACTATGGCTACACCTTC. It codes for CASSRTGGNYGYTF.

V is TRBV12-5 and J is TRBJ2-2, with a possible D match to TRBD1 (5 bases). The germline V gene has CDR1 LGHNT and CDR2 FRNRAP. The V gene lost 6 bases and the J gene lost 1 base, with 6 bases spanning the gap. This CDR3 has 13 residues. Here the CDR3 DNA reads TGTGCTAGTGGCCAGGGGAACACCGGGGAGCTGTTTTTT. It codes for CASGQGNTGELFF.

This chain connects TRBV6-5 to TRBJ1-1; 8 bases fit TRBD1. The ends lost 2 bases at V and 7 bases at J; junction bases unmatched: 6. From germline, CDR1 is MNHEY and CDR2 SVGAGI. The CDR3 loop spans 14 amino acids. The CDR3 spells CASSYAGGMDEAFF. DNA for the CDR3: TGTGCCAGCAGTTACGCAGGGGGCATGGATGAAGCTTTCTTT.

The chain recombines TRBV19 with TRBJ1-1; possible D gene TRBD1, 5 bases. There are 13 residues in the CDR3. CDR1 LNHDA and CDR2 SQIVND come from the germline V gene (reference sequence). The V and J ends lost 7 bases and 4 bases respectively, with 13 bases between them. The CDR3 DNA follows: TGTGCCAGTACCATGCGGGGGACCACTGAAGCTTTCTTT. Protein: CASTMRGTTEAFF.

CDR3 amino acids: CASSFRGVANTGELFF. CDR3 nucleotides: TGTGCCAGCAGCTTCAGGGGAGTTGCGAACACCGGGGAGCTGTTTTTT. The gene calls are TRBV11-2 and TRBJ2-2; tentatively, D is TRBD1 (6 bases). Trimming took 3 bases from V and 0 from J, leaving 11 bases between them. This CDR3 is 16 amino acids long. Germline V gene lookup returns CDR1 SGHAT and CDR2 FQNNGV.

This clone was counted a single time. The chain joins TRBV14 to TRBJ2-5; unclear D gene. Germline V gives CDR1 SGHDN, CDR2 FVKESK. The CDR3 contains 16 residues. Trimming shortened V by 0 bases and J by 1 base, and 12 bases separated the two germline ends. This CDR3 is CASSQDRVRRQETQYF. CDR3 sequence (DNA): TGTGCCAGCAGCCAAGATCGAGTCCGCCGCCAAGAGACCCAGTACTTC.

This clone occurred a few times. V and J are TRBV9 and TRBJ1-2; D remains unclear. CDR3 length: 12 amino acids. The germline V and J ends were trimmed by 5 bases and 4 bases, with 9 bases remaining between them. Germline V gene sequence: CDR1 SGDLS, CDR2 YYNGEE. CDR3 nucleotides: TGTGCCAGCAGAATGGAGGGCTATGGCTACACCTTC. It specifies CASRMEGYGYTF.

This chain uses TRBV7-9 with TRBJ2-6, with D unclear. V was clipped by 4 bases and J by 4 bases, with 11 bases between them. Looked up from germline, CDR1 is SEHNR and CDR2 is FQNEAQ (reference sequence). The CDR3 contains 15 residues. Written as DNA, the CDR3 is TGTGCCAGCAGCTCCCCGAGCGCGGGGGCCAACGTCCTGACTTTC. Its protein product is CASSSPSAGANVLTF.

The genes are TRBV4-2 and TRBJ2-7; 9 bases fit TRBD2. Per germline, CDR1 LGHNA and CDR2 YNFKEQ. The CDR3 extends over 16 amino acids. V dropped 0 bases and J dropped 3; count of bases not matched to a gene: 6. The DNA of the CDR3 is TGTGCCAGCAGCCAAGAGCAAGGGACTAGCCACTACGAGCAGTACTTC. Protein sequence: CASSQEQGTSHYEQYF.

The rearrangement joins TRBV30 to TRBJ1-1, with D uncertain. The ends were cut back, 4 bases at V and 0 bases at J, with 6 bases in the middle. Germline values: CDR1 GTSNPN, CDR2 SVGIG (reference sequence). CDR3 length equals 12 residues. This CDR3 reads CAWNSMNTEAFF. The CDR3 DNA sequence: TGTGCCTGGAACAGCATGAACACTGAAGCTTTCTTT.

The chain links TRBV12-3 or TRBV12-4 to TRBJ2-3; D might be TRBD2 (5 bases). The CDR3 totals 13 residues. V was clipped by 4 bases and J by 1 base, with 6 bases between them. CDR3 DNA sequence: TGTGCCAGCAGTTCCGGGGGCACAGATACGCAGTATTTT. Protein product: CASSSGGTDTQYF.

This clone was seen just once. V gene TRBV30 combines with J gene TRBJ1-2; 7 bases match TRBD1. The CDR3 is 13 amino acids. The J segment lost 8 bases and the V segment lost 8 bases, leaving 14 bases of the junction unmatched. CDR1 is GTSNPN, CDR2 SVGIG, per germline (reference sequence). CDR3 sequence (DNA): TGTGCCCTACTCGACAGGGAGGTCGGGGGCTACACCTTC. Its translation is CALLDREVGGYTF.

CDR3 bases: TGTGCCAGCAGCCGGGCGGGGGGGCCGCGCGACGAGCAGTACTTC. This sequence encodes CASSRAGGPRDEQYF. The rearrangement links TRBV3-1 (or the pseudogene TRBV3-2) to TRBJ2-7; 9 bases align to TRBD2. The CDR3 consists of 15 residues. V lost 4 bases, J lost 5 bases, and 9 bases stayed unmatched. The V gene's germline CDR1 is LGHDT and CDR2 YNNKEL (reference sequence).

This chain uses TRBV28 with TRBJ1-1; maybe TRBD1 (5 bases). Trimming left V 6 bases short and J 2 bases short, with 13 bases between. The CDR3 has 14 residues. CDR1 MDHEN and CDR2 SYDVKM come from the germline V gene. CDR3 protein: CASRPLDRNTEAFF. The CDR3 coding sequence is TGTGCCAGCAGACCCCTCGACAGAAACACTGAAGCTTTCTTT.